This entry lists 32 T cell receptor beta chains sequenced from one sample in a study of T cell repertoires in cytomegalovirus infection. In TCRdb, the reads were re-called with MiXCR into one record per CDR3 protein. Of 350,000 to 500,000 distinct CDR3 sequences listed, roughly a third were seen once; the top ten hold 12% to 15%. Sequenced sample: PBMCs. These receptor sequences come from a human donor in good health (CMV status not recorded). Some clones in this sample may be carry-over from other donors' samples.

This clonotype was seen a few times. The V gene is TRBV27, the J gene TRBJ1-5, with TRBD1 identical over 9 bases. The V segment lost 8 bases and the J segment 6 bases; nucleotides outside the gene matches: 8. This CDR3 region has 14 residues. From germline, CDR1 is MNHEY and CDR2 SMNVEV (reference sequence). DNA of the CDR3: TGTGCCAGCCAAAGAGGGACAGGGTTTCAGCCCCAGCATTTT. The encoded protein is CASQRGTGFQPQHF.

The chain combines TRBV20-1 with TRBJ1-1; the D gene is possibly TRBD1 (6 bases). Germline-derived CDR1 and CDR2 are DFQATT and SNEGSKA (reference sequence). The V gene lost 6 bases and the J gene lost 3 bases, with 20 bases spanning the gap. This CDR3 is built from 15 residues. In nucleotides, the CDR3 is TGCAGTGCCGGGGGGGGCACGGTCCGCTACACTGAAGCTTTCTTT. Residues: CSAGGGTVRYTEAFF.

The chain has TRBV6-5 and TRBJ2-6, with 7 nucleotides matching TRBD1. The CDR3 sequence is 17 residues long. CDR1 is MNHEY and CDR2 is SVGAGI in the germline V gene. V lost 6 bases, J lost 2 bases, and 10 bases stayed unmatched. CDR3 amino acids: CASSYNRGRTGANVLTF. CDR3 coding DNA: TGTGCCAGCAGCTACAACAGGGGACGGACTGGGGCCAACGTCCTGACTTTC.

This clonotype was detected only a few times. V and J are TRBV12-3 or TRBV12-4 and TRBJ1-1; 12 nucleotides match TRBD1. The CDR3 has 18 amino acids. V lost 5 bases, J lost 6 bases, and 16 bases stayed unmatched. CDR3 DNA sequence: TGTGCCAGCAGTAACCGACCGATCCGGGACAGGGGGCTCCCTGAAGCTTTCTTT. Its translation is CASSNRPIRDRGLPEAFF.

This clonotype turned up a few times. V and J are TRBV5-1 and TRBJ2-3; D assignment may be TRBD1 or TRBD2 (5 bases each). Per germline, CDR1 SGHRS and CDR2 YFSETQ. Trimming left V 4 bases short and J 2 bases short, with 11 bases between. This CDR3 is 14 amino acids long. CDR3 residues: CASSVGAHTDTQYF. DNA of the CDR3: TGCGCCAGCAGCGTCGGGGCCCACACAGATACGCAGTATTTT.

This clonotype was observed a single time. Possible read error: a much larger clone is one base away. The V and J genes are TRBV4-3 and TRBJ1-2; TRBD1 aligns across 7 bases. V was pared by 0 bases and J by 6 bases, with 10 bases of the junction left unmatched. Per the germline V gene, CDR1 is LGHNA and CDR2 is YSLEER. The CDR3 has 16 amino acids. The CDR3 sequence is CASSQERRDRTNGYTF. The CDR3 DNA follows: TGCGCCAGCAGCCAAGAGAGACGGGACAGAACCAATGGCTACACCTTC.

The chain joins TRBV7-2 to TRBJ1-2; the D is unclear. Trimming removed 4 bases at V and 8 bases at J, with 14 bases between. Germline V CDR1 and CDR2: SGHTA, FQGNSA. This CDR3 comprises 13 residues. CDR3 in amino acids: CASSYQVSYGYTF. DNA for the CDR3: TGTGCCAGCAGCTACCAGGTTTCTTACGGCTACACCTTC.

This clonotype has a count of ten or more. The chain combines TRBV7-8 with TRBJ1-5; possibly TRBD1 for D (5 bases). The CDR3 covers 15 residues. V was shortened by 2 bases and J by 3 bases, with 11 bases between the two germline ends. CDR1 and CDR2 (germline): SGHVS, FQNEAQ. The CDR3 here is CASSLNRQTNQPQHF. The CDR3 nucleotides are TGTGCCAGCAGCTTAAATCGACAGACCAATCAGCCCCAGCATTTT.

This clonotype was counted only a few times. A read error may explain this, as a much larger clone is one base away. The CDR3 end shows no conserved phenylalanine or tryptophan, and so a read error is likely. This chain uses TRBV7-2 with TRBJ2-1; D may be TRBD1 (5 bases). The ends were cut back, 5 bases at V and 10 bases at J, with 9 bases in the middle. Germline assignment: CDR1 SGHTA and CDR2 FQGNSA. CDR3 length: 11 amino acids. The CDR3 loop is CASSPQVEQFL. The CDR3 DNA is TGTGCCAGCAGCCCACAGGTAGAGCAGTTCTTA.

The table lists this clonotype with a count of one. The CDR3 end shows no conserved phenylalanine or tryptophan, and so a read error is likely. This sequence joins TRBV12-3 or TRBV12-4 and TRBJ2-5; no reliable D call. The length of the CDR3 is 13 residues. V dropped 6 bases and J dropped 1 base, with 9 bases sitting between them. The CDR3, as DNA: TGTGCCAGCAGAAGGCCGAGCCAAGAGACCCAGTACTTA. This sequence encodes CASRRPSQETQYL.

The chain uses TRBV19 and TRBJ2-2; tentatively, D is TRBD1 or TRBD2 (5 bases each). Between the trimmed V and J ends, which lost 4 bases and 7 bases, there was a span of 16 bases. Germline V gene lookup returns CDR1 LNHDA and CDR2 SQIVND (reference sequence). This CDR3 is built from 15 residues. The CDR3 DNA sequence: TGTGCCAGTAGTAGAGGGCCAGGGCGGGTCGGGGAGCTGTTTTTT. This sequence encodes CASSRGPGRVGELFF. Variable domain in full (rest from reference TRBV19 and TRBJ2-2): DGGITQSPKYLFRKEGQNVTLSCEQNLNHDAMYWYRQDPGQGLRLIYYSQIVNDFQKGDIAEGYSVSREKKESFPLTVTSAQKNPTAFYLCASSRGPGRVGELFFGEGSRLTVL.

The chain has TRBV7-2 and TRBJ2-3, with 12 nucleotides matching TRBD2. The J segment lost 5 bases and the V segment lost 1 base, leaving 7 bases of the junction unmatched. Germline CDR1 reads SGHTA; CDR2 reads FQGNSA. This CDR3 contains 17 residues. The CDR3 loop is CASSLVLAGGTLDTQYF. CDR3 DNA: TGTGCCAGCAGCTTAGTACTAGCGGGGGGTACCTTAGATACGCAGTATTTT.

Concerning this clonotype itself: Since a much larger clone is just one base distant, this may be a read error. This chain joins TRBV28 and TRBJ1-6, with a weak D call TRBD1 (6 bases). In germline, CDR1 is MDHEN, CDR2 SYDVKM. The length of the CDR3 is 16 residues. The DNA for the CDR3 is TGTGCCAGCAGTTCCACCCGACAGGTGTATACTTCACCCCTCCACTTT. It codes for CASSSTRQVYTSPLHF.

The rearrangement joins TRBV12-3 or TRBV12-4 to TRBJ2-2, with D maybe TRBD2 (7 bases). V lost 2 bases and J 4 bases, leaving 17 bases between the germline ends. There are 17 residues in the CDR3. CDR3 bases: TGTGCCAGCAGTTTACTATTGGGGGGCGGGAGCACCGGGGAGCTGTTTTTT. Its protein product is CASSLLLGGGSTGELFF.

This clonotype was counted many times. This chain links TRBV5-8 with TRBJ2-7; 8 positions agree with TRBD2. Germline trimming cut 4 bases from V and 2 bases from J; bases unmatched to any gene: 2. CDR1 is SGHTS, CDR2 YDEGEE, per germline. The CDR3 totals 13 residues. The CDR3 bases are TGTGCCAGCAGCCGGGGGGGGACCTACGAGCAGTACTTC. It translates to CASSRGGTYEQYF.

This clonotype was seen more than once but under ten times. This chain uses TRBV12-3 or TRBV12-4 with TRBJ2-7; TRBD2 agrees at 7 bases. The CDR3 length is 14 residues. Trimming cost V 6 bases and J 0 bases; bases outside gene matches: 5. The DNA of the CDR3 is TGTGCCAGCAGCCAGGGAGGGACCTCCTACGAGCAGTACTTC. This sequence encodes CASSQGGTSYEQYF.

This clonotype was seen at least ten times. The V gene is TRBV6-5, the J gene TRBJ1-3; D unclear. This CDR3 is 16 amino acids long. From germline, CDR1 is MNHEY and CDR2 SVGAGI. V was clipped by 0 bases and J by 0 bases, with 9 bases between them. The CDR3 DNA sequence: TGTGCCAGCAGTTACTCGAGGCCCTCCTCTGGAAACACCATATATTTT. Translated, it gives CASSYSRPSSGNTIYF.

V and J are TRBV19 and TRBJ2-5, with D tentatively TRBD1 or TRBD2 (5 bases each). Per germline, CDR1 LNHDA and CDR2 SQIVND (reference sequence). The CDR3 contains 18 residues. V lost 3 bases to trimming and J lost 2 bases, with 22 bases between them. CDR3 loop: CASSISWGRVGDQETQYF. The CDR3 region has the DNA TGTGCCAGTAGTATCAGTTGGGGAAGGGTGGGGGATCAAGAGACCCAGTACTTC.

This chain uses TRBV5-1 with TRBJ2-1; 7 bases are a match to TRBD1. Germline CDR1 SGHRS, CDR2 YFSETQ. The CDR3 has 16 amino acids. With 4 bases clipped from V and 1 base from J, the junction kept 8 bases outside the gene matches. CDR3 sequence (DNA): TGCGCCAGCAGCGGGACGACAGGGCGTTCCTACAATGAGCAGTTCTTC. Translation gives CASSGTTGRSYNEQFF.

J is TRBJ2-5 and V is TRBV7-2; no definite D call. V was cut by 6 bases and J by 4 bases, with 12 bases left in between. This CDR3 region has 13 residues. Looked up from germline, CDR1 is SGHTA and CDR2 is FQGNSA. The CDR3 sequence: CASSFVSPETQYF. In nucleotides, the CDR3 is TGTGCCAGCAGTTTTGTGTCCCCAGAGACCCAGTACTTC.

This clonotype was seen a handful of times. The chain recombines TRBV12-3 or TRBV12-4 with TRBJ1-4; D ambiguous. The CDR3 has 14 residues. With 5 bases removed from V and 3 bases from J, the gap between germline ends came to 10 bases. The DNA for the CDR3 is TGTGCCAGCAGTCCTAGGGTTTCTAATGAAAAACTGTTTTTT. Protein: CASSPRVSNEKLFF.

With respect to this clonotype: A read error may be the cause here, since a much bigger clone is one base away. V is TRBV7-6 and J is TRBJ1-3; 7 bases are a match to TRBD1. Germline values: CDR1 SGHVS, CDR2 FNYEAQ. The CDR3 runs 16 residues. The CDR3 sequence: CASSLMATGLGNTICF. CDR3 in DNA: TGTGCCAGCAGCCTCATGGCGACAGGGCTAGGAAACACCATATGTTTT.

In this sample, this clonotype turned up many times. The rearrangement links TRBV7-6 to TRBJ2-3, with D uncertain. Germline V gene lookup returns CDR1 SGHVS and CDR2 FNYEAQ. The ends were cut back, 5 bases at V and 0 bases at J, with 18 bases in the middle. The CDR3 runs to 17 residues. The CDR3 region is CASSPFGGQASTDTQYF. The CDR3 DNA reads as TGTGCCAGCAGCCCTTTTGGCGGCCAGGCGAGCACAGATACGCAGTATTTT.

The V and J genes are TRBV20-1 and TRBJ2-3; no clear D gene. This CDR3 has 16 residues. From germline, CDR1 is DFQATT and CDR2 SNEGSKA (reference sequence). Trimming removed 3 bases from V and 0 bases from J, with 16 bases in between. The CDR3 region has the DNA TGCAGTGCTAGTCGCCCTGGACGGAAAAGCACAGATACGCAGTATTTT. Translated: CSASRPGRKSTDTQYF.

CDR3 sequence (DNA): TGCAGCGTGATCTCCGGTACAGCGGGTCTAGGCTACACCTTC. It yields the protein CSVISGTAGLGYTF. This chain joins TRBV29-1 and TRBJ1-2; D is uncertain. Germline CDR1 and CDR2: SQVTM and ANQGSEA. V gave up 6 bases and J gave up 8 bases, with 22 bases separating them. The CDR3 spans 14 residues.

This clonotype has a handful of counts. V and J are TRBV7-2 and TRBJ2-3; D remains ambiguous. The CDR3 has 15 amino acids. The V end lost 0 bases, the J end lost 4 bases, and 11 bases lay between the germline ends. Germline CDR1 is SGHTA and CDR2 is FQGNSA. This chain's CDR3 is CASSLAQALADTQYF. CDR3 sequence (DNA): TGTGCCAGCAGCTTAGCGCAGGCCTTGGCAGATACGCAGTATTTT.

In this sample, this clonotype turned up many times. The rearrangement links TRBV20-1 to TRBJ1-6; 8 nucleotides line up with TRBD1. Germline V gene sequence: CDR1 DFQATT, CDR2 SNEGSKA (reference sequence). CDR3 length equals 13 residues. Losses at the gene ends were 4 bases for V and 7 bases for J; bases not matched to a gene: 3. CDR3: CSATDRENSPLHF. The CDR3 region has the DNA TGCAGTGCTACGGACAGGGAGAATTCACCCCTCCACTTT.

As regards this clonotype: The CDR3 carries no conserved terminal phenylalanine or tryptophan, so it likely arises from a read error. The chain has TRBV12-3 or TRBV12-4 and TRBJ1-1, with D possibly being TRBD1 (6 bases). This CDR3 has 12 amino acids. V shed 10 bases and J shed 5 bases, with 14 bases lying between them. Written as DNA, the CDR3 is TGTGCCACTTATGGGACACCTACTGAAGCTTTCTGT. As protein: CATYGTPTEAFC.

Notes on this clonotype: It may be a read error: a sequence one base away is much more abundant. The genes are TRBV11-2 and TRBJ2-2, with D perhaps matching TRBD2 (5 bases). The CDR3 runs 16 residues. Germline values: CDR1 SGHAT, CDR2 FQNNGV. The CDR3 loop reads CASSSSRRTHDGVLFF. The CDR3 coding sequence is TGTGCCAGCAGCTCCTCTCGGAGGACCCACGACGGGGTGCTGTTTTTT.

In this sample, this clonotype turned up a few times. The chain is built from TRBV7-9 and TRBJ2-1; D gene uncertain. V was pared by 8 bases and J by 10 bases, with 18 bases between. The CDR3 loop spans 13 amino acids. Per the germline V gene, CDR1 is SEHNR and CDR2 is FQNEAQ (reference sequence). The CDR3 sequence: CASVGSLWSEQFF. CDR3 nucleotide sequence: TGTGCCAGCGTGGGCAGTCTCTGGTCGGAGCAGTTCTTC.

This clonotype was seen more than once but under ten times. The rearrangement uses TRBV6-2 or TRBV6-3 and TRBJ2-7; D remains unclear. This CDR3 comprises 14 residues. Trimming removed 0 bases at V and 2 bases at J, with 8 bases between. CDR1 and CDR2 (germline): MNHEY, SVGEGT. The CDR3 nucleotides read TGTGCCAGCAGTTACTCGGGAAGCCCCTACGAGCAGTACTTC. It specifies CASSYSGSPYEQYF.

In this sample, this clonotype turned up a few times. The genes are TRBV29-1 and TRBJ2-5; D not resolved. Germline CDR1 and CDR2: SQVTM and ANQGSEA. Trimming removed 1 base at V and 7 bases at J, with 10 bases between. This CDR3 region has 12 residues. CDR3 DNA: TGCAGCGTTGAAGGTGGGGTTGCGACCCAGTACTTC. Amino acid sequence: CSVEGGVATQYF.